Below are 7 T cell receptor beta chains sequenced from a single sample in a study of regulatory T cells in long-lasting Graves disease. This sample's time point: newly diagnosed GD, antithyroid drugs for less than 3 months. RNA extracted from PBMCs served as the sequencing template. Construction of TCR beta libraries relied on iRepertoire HTBI primers and on Arm-PCR targeting CDR3 regions. TCRdb re-called the multiplex PCR reads through MiXCR, storing one row per CDR3 protein. Here the sample spans approximately 540,000 distinct CDR3 sequences, around 13% being singletons. Separately, the same data were catalogued under a study of T cells in Graves' hyperthyroidism and ophthalmopathy.

The sample in question was peripheral blood mononuclear cells (PBMCs), obtained at new diagnosis, from a patient treated with antithyroid drugs. The receptors were gathered from a woman in her twenties or thirties with Graves disease.

This clonotype was counted a single time. V gene TRBV20-1 combines with J gene TRBJ2-7, with 9 bases that match TRBD1. V trimming: 1 base; J trimming: 2 bases; junction bases outside the gene matches: 3. Germline lookup yields CDR1 DFQATT and CDR2 SNEGSKA (reference sequence). CDR3 length: 14 residues. As DNA, the CDR3 is TGCAGTGCTAGAGGGGACAGGGAGCCCTACGAGCAGTACTTC. Its protein is CSARGDREPYEQYF.

In this sample, this clonotype turned up many times. The chain combines TRBV11-2 with TRBJ2-7, with D perhaps matching TRBD2 (5 bases). CDR1 is SGHAT, CDR2 FQNNGV, per germline. The CDR3 length is 14 residues. The V end was cut by 3 bases, the J end by 1 base, with 10 bases between. CDR3 DNA sequence: TGTGCCAGCAGCTTCGGCAGGACTTCCTACGAGCAGTACTTC. Translated: CASSFGRTSYEQYF.

Concerning this clonotype itself: It may be a read error: a sequence one base away is much more abundant. The chain carries TRBV28 and TRBJ2-3; maybe TRBD2 (5 bases). The V gene lost 3 bases and the J gene lost 4 bases, with 11 bases spanning the gap. This CDR3 region has 14 residues. The germline V gene has CDR1 MDHEN and CDR2 SYDVKM. The CDR3 region has the DNA TGTGCCAGCAGTTTCCCGGGGATTGCAGATACGCAGTATTTT. Translated: CASSFPGIADTQYF.

The genes are TRBV2 and TRBJ2-5; 11 bases are shared with TRBD2. The V gene end was trimmed by 7 bases and the J gene end by 3 bases; junction bases not matched to a gene: 7. This CDR3 contains 15 residues. Germline CDR1 and CDR2: SNHLY and FYNNEI. The CDR3 is CASMLASGRKETQYF. The CDR3 DNA reads TGTGCCAGCATGCTCGCTAGCGGGAGGAAAGAGACCCAGTACTTC.

This clonotype was detected many times. The rearrangement joins TRBV20-1 to TRBJ1-1; D is unclear. The CDR3 extends over 11 amino acids. Trimming removed 5 bases at V and 6 bases at J, with 10 bases between. Germline V gene sequence: CDR1 DFQATT, CDR2 SNEGSKA (reference sequence). CDR3 nucleotides: TGCAGTGCTCCTTTGGACCCTGAAGCTTTCTTT. This sequence encodes CSAPLDPEAFF.

This clonotype was counted between two and nine times. The V call is TRBV10-2, the J call TRBJ1-1; D is possibly TRBD1 (5 bases). Germline-derived CDR1 and CDR2 are WSHSY and SAAADI. The V gene lost 7 bases and the J gene lost 3 bases, with 18 bases spanning the gap. The CDR3 contains 15 residues. CDR3 loop: CASMEHFGGDTEAFF. DNA for the CDR3: TGCGCCAGCATGGAACACTTCGGGGGTGACACTGAAGCTTTCTTT.

This clonotype was seen many times. CDR3: CASSYTRSYEQYF. CDR3 DNA sequence: TGTGCCAGCAGTTACACGAGGTCCTACGAGCAGTACTTC. The J gene is TRBJ2-7, the V gene TRBV6-5; D unclear. Germline lookup yields CDR1 MNHEY and CDR2 SVGAGI. The V and J ends lost 2 bases and 1 base respectively, with 6 bases between them. The CDR3 spans 13 residues.